This T cell receptor (beta chain) was recovered during a study of cytomegalovirus exposure and HLA in healthy donors. Separate from the roughly 720-subject first cohort, the 120-subject validation cohort was the one that the donors belonged to. With regard to this clone: Its specificity is unknown.

Study-wide points: The study listed roughly 160 cytomegalovirus-associated TCR beta chains.

Data came from immunoSEQ multiplex PCR; TCRdb stores just in-frame clones and leaves some out. Of about 240,000 clones listed, 86% were seen once; the top ten hold 1% to 1.5%. This TCR was recovered from a woman aged 25 to 39 in good health and CMV-seropositive. The sample comprised PBMCs.

In DNA form, the CDR3 reads TGTGCCAGCAGTGCAGGGACTTCGAGGTACTCCTACGAGCAGTACTTC. Amino acid sequence: CASSAGTSRYSYEQYF. V gene TRBV25-1 combines with J gene TRBJ2-7, with D perhaps matching TRBD2 (6 bases). Germline CDR1 MGHDK, CDR2 SYGVNS. V was trimmed by 4 bases and J by 0 bases, leaving 16 bases between them. The CDR3 covers 16 residues.